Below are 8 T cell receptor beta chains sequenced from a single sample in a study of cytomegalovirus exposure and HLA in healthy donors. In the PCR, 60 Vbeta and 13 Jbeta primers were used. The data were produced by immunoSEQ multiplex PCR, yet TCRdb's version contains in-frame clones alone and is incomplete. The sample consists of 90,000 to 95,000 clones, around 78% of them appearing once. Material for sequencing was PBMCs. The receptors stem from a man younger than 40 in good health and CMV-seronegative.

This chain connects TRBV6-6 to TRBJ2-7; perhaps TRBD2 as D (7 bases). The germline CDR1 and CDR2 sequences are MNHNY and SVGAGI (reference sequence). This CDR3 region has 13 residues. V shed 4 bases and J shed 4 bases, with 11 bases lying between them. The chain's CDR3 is CASSSSGTYEQYF. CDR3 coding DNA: TGTGCCAGCAGTTCCAGCGGGACATACGAGCAGTACTTC.

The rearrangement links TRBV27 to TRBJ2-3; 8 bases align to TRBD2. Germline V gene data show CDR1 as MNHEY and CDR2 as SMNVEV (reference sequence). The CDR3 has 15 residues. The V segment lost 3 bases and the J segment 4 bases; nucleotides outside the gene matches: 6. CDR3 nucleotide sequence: TGTGCCAGCAGTTTCCTGGGACTAGTATCAGATACGCAGTATTTT. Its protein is CASSFLGLVSDTQYF.

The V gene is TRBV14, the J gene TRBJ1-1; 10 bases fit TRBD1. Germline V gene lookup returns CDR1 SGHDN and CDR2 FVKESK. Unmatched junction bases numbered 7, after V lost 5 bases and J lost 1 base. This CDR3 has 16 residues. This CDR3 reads CASSEFGDRGNTEAFF. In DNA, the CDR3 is TGTGCCAGCAGCGAGTTTGGGGACAGGGGGAACACTGAAGCTTTCTTT.

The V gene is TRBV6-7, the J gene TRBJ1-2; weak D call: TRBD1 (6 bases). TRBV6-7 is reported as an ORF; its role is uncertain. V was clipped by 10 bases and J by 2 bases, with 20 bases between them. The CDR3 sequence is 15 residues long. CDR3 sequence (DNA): TGTGCCACCCCCCTGGGGCCAGGGGCAAACTATGGCTACACCTTC. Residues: CATPLGPGANYGYTF.

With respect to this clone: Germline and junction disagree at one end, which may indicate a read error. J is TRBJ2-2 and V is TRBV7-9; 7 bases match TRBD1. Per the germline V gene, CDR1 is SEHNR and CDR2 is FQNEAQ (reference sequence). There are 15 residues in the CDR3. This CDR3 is CSSSLTGVNTGELFF. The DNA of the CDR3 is TGTTCCAGCAGCCTCACAGGGGTAAACACCGGGGAGCTGTTTTTT.

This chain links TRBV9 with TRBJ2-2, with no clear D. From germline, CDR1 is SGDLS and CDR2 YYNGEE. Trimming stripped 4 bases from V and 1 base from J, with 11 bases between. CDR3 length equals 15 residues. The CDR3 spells CASSPRGQNTGELFF. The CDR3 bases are TGTGCCAGCAGCCCTCGTGGGCAGAACACCGGGGAGCTGTTTTTT.

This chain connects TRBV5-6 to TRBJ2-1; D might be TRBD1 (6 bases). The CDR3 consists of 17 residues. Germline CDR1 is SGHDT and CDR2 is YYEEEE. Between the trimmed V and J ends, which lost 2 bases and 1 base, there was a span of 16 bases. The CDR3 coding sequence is TGTGCCAGCAGCTTAACAACCGGGACAAAATCCTACAATGAGCAGTTCTTC. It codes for CASSLTTGTKSYNEQFF.

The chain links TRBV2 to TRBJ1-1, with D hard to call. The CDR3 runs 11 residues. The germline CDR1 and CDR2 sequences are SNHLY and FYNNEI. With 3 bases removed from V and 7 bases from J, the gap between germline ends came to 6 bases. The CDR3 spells CASSDFLEAFF. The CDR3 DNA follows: TGTGCCAGCAGTGACTTTCTTGAAGCTTTCTTT.